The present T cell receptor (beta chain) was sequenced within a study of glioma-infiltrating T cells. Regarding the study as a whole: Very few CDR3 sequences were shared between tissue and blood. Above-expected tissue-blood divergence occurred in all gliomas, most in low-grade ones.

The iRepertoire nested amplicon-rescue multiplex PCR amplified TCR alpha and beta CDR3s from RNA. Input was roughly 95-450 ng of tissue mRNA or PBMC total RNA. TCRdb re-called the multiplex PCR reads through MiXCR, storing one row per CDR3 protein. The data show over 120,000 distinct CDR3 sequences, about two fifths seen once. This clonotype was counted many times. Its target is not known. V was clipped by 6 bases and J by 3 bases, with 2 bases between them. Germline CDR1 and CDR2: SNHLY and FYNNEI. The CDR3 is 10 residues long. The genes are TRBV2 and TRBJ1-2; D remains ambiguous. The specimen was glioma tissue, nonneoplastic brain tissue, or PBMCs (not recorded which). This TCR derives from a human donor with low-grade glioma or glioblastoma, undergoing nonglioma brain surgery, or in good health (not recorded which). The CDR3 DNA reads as TGTGCCAGCAGAGACTATGGCTACACCTTC. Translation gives CASRDYGYTF.